The clone carrying this TCR beta chain was detected ten times or more. Its antigen remains unknown. Genomic DNA, the template, was used for profiling of the TCR beta VDJ and CDR3. TCRdb passed the reads through MiXCR, listing each CDR3 protein once. Of more than 95,000 distinct CDR3 sequences in the sample, about 40% were seen once. This record comes from a study of CD8+CD57+ T cells in acquired aplastic anemia. Germline values: CDR1 SGHDN, CDR2 FVKESK. This CDR3 contains 13 residues. V dropped 5 bases and J dropped 8; count of bases not matched to a gene: 1. All patients picked for sequencing had shown, by flow cytometry, an expansion of CD8+CD57+ cells. Study-wide findings and caveats: Overlapping CD8+ CDR3 repertoires of patients and controls contained some 27 shared sequences.

The material sequenced was sorted CD4+, CD8+, or CD8+CD57+ T cells (not recorded which) from PBMCs. The V and J genes are TRBV14 and TRBJ2-4; 12 bases line up with TRBD2. The origin of this receptor is a human donor with aplastic anemia. In DNA, the CDR3 is TGTGCCAGCAGCACTAGCGGGGGGCACATTCAGTACTTC. Translated, it gives CASSTSGGHIQYF.